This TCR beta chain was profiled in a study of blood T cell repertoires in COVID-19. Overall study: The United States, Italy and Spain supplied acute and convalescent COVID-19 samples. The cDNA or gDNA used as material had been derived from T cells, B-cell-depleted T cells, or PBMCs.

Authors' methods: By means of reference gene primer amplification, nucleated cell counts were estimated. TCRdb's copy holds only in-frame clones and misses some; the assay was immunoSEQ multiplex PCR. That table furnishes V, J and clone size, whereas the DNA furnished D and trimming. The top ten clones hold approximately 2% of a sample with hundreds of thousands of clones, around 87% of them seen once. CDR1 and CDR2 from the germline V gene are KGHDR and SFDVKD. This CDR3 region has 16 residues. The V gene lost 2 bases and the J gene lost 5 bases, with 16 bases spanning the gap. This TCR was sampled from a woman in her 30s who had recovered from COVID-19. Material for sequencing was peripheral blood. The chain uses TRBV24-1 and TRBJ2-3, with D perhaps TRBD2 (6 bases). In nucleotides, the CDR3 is TGTGCCACCAGTGATTCCGTCCCGGGGGATAAAGATACGCAGTATTTT. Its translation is CATSDSVPGDKDTQYF.